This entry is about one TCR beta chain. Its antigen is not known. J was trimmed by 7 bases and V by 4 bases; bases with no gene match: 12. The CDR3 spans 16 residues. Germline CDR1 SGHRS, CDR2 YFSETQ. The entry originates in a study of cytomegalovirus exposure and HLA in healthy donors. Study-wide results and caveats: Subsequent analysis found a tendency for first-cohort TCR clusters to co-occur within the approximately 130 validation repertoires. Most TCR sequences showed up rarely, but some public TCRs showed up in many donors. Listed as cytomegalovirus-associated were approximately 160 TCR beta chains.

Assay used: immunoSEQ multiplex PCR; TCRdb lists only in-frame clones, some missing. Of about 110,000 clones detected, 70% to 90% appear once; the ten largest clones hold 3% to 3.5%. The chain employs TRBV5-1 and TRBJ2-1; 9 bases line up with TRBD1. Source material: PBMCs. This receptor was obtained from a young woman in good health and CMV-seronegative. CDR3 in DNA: TGCGCCAGCAGCAGTTACCGGGACAGGGCCAGAAATGAGCAGTTCTTC. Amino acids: CASSSYRDRARNEQFF.